This T cell receptor beta chain was sequenced for a study of cytomegalovirus exposure and HLA in healthy donors (TCRdb year 2017). Notes on the research overall: In an earlier analysis of 587 of the donors, 250 to 350 Gb of sequence data and approximately 120 million unique TCR beta sequences from 150 million to 200 million T cells were reported. Rather than drawing on any new phenotypic data, the later analysis identified candidate immune exposures from TCR beta sequences and the way those sequences occurred across donors. Among about 400 genotyped donors of the cohort, an average of roughly 230,000 unique TCR beta nucleotide sequences was sequenced per donor, of which about 18% were non-productive. HLA typing covered class I and class II loci at four-digit resolution. In an earlier analysis of roughly 600 of the donors, high-throughput TCR beta sequencing was used to judge whether each TCR beta V gene segment behaved as functional or pseudogenic. A later genetic analysis used genome-wide SNP genotypes for about 55% of the 666 donors, treating that subset as a discovery cohort. An early release that covered 640 HLA-typed donors contained approximately 290 gigabases of sequencing data and roughly 84 million unique TCR sequences. Of the approximately 400 genotyped donors, 70% to 90% were placed in the genetic ancestry cluster associated with self-reported Caucasian donors. The study aimed to test whether cataloging public T cell receptors could reveal signatures of past pathogen exposure. Several DR-DQ haplotypes were treated as single units for association and clustering because of strong linkage in the cohort. Alongside the repertoire data, information on donor age, sex, ethnicity and CMV serostatus was compiled. Typing coverage varied by locus: roughly 620-640 donors for A, B, C, DRB1 and DQB1; 522 for DQA1; around 570 for DPA1; around 450 for DPB1. All discovery cohort repertoires had been generated using a single sequencing platform. A later analysis re-examined previously published TCR beta repertoires from just over 650 donors and added high-resolution HLA genotyping to investigate patterns of TCR occurrence. Besides the first cohort of some 670 subjects, a separate validation cohort made up of roughly 130 different subjects was used. The study used immunosequencing to profile the T cell repertoires of approximately 630 subjects and linked those repertoires to cytomegalovirus serostatus. High-throughput TCR immunosequencing, statistical association of individual TCRs with disease status, and machine learning were combined to predict cytomegalovirus infection status. Study-wide conclusions, independent of this receptor: Correlated functional status among segregating V segments might reflect linkage disequilibrium, but an unknown experimental factor could not be ruled out. According to a later analysis, parvovirus B19, influenza, CMV and Epstein-Barr virus appeared linked to several top co-occurrence clusters. The sequencing pipeline was judged likely to have produced a cluster of highly shared sequence variants as a technical artifact. A total of some 180 TCR beta chains were listed by the study as associated with cytomegalovirus. Sequencing depth was assumed to be roughly uniform across donors in the presence/absence analyses, though that assumption may not hold. A later analysis found that HLA-associated TCR beta chains were more clonally expanded and had lower generation probabilities than equally common non-associated chains. Most TCR sequences were observed very rarely across donors, whereas some public TCRs were present in many individuals. In a later genetic analysis, fewer N-insertions in productive TCRs were reported among donors in an Asian-associated ancestry cluster than the roughly 670-donor mean. In a later analysis, most CMV-associated TCR beta chains were found to appear HLA-restricted, with HLA associations seemingly driven largely by CMV exposure. A few of the identified cytomegalovirus-associated TCR beta chains were confirmed in vitro to be specific for cytomegalovirus antigens. The only immune exposure information available for the cohort was CMV serostatus. Because HLA typing was missing for some donors at each locus, association tests included only the typed subset. The classifier was reported to diagnose cytomegalovirus status with high specificity and sensitivity in both the original and validation cohorts. The authors suggested that the approach could potentially be extended to other disease states and immunological phenotypes. At a false discovery rate of 0.05, a later analysis linked 16,000 or so TCR beta sequences to specific HLA alleles. In a later analysis, the rate of TCR association differed among HLA loci, with DRB1 alleles having the most associated TCRs and HLA-C alleles having the fewest. A further reported finding was that TCR beta sequences accurately predicted the HLA-A and HLA-B alleles for most subjects in the first cohort. The earlier analysis of approximately 590 of the donors excluded about 16 rarely observed V segments, including chromosome 9 orphons, because counts were too low. Because the 87-base-pair reads could not distinguish some IMGT-functional V segments, including TRBV6-2 and TRBV6-3, those segments were excluded. This cohort had only TCR beta chains sequenced, and the lack of alpha or paired-chain data limited which features could be detected. An association between a missense DCLRE1C variant and V-gene and J-gene trimming of TCR beta chains was found in a later genetic analysis and replicated in an independent cohort. In an earlier analysis of around 600 of the donors, most TCR beta V segments were observed in productive rearrangements about 87% or about 30% of the time, broadly matching IMGT annotations. Strong co-occurrence of HLA alleles, especially DR and DQ, made assigning TCR associations to individual alleles difficult.

The library was prepared using the immunoSEQ multiplex PCR assay. For the multiplex PCR, a mixture combining 60 forward primers for TCR Vbeta segments and 13 reverse primers for TCR Jbeta segments was used. The CDR3 region of rearranged TCR beta genes was amplified from genomic DNA with a multiplex PCR assay. Amplified TCR beta libraries were sequenced as 87-base-pair reads on the Illumina HiSeq System. Per the authors' processing: A later analysis counted tens of millions of unique TCR beta chains across the 666 repertoires, and about 10 million of these chains were shared by at least two donors. A nearest-neighbor algorithm error-corrected the raw reads and collapsed the reads into unique sequences, merging closely related sequences to remove PCR and sequencing errors. CDR3 sequences were aligned to IMGT reference sequences to assign V, D and J gene segments. For a sequence to be retained, at least a six-nucleotide match to both a V gene segment and a J gene segment was required. Rearrangements were classified as productive when the CDR3 lacked stop codons and remained in frame with V and J, and all other rearrangements were classified as non-productive. Following IMGT convention, CDR3 was defined as the stretch from the second conserved V-encoded cysteine up to the conserved J-encoded phenylalanine. The earlier analysis of about 500 of the donors excluded sequences that lacked an unambiguous match to a single V gene segment. An earlier analysis of 500 to 600 of the donors classified V segments as functional when productive rearrangements were above 56.7% and as segregating when the standard deviation between donors was above 5%. To diagnose cytomegalovirus status from the catalog of TCR beta chain sequences, a statistical classification framework was built. In a later analysis, V and J genes were assigned by comparing TCR nucleotide sequences against IMGT/GENE-DB human TR gene sequences. A later analysis assigned CDR3 sequences and most-parsimonious VDJ recombination scenarios with the TCRdist pipeline. In a later analysis, every TCR beta chain was defined by the combination of its CDR3 amino acid sequence and its V-gene family, and reads without a unique V-gene family were dropped. To address suspected cross-contamination and a sequencing artifact, a later analysis removed a few hundred highly shared, low-generation-probability nucleotide sequences. In a later analysis, a clonal expansion index was calculated for each public chain from normalized within-repertoire ranks of inferred template counts. In a later analysis, generation probabilities were computed with a VDJ recombination model fitted to out-of-frame rearrangements, and the resulting probabilities were checked against IGoR. Hypergeometric tests were used in a later analysis to score TCR-TCR, TCR-HLA and TCR-CMV co-occurrence, with a repertoire-size bias correction applied to the TCR pairs. To estimate false discovery rates, a later analysis permuted the HLA or CMV assignments 20 times. In a later analysis, co-occurring TCRs were grouped using DBSCAN, and TCRdist sequence similarity was added for clustering within HLA-allele-positive subsets. Repertoires with fewer than 30,000 or more than 120,000 public chains, plus five repertoires with anomalous nucleotide sharing, were excluded from co-occurrence clustering. This immuneACCESS table, as held by TCRdb, lists in-frame sequences with V and J called but not all clones. Of the missing ones, under half trace to an unresolved V gene in checked studies; the others have no known cause. The V and J calls and clone size come from that table; D and trimming were worked out from the DNA. This sample gives about 200,000 clones in total; approximately 79% of them show up just once. The top ten constitute about 1.4% of the sample.

Turning to this clone: Its antigen is not yet known. Qualities for individual bases were not recorded, and no much larger clone is one base off.

The cohort comprised approximately 700 healthy bone marrow donors. At the time of sampling, all cohort members were nominally healthy, though unrecorded immune exposures were likely present. The donor was CMV seropositive and was included in the group of 250 to 350 seropositive cohort members. A peripheral blood sample was provided by each donor, and peripheral blood mononuclear cells were used for TCR beta sequencing. The Qiagen DNeasy Blood Extraction Kit was used to extract genomic DNA from the blood cell samples. The germline V gene specifies MNHNS as CDR1 and SASEGT as CDR2. V and J lose 6 bases and 3 bases, and a span of 14 bases separates them. From the cysteine through the phenylalanine, the CDR3 covers 14 amino acids. Only the CDR3 DNA is retained, 42 bases long and in frame from the first base.

The chain is encoded by TRBV6-1 joined to TRBJ2-5; a tentative D call is TRBD2 (6 bases match). Input material: PBMCs. The TCR sequence derives from a girl aged 10 to 17 in good health and CMV-seropositive. CDR3 loop: CASSQGGAEETQYF. At the DNA level, the sequence is TGTGCCAGCAGCCAGGGCGGGGCGGAAGAGACCCAGTACTTC.